This T cell receptor beta chain derives from a study of regulatory dendritic cells for organ transplantation. CDR3 length: 16 residues. The V gene's germline CDR1 is SGHDN and CDR2 FVKESK. Trimming took 0 bases from V and 7 from J, leaving 16 bases between them. Sequencing used immunoSEQ multiplex PCR; TCRdb keeps in-frame clones, though not all of them. This sample carries tens of thousands of clones, roughly 85% of them seen once, and the ten largest clones take 0.4% to 0.45%. The sequence was collected from a human donor in good health. Material for sequencing was naive CD8+ T cells from blood. Subset described: CD45RA+ naive T cells. This chain joins TRBV14 and TRBJ2-1, with TRBD2 as a possible D gene (7 bases). DNA of the CDR3: TGTGCCAGCAGCCAAGACAGGTGGGGGGGCCAGAATGAGCAGTTCTTC. Translation: CASSQDRWGGQNEQFF.